The TCR beta chain under discussion was sequenced for a study of shared clonotypes between healthy human individuals. Sequencing was performed with immunoSEQ multiplex PCR; in TCRdb, only in-frame clones are kept and a portion is missing. The sample yields around 1,900,000 clones, around 93% seen once. The junction had 4 bases not matched to a gene; V was cut back by 0 bases and J by 9 bases. CDR3 size: 15 residues. Per the germline V gene, CDR1 is SQVTM and CDR2 is ANQGSEA. It was CD45RO-negative cells, positively selected for CCR7, that made up naive CD8 cells, with terminally differentiated effector memory CD45RA+ cells excluded.

This sequence joins TRBV29-1 and TRBJ2-1, with 14 nucleotides matching TRBD2. The origin of this receptor is a man in his late teens or twenties in good health. Some clones in this sample may be carry-over from other donors' samples. Input material: naive CD8+ T cells from PBMCs. Here the CDR3 DNA reads TGCAGCGTTGAAGAGACTAGCGGGAGGGCGGGTGAGCAGTTCTTC. This sequence encodes CSVEETSGRAGEQFF.